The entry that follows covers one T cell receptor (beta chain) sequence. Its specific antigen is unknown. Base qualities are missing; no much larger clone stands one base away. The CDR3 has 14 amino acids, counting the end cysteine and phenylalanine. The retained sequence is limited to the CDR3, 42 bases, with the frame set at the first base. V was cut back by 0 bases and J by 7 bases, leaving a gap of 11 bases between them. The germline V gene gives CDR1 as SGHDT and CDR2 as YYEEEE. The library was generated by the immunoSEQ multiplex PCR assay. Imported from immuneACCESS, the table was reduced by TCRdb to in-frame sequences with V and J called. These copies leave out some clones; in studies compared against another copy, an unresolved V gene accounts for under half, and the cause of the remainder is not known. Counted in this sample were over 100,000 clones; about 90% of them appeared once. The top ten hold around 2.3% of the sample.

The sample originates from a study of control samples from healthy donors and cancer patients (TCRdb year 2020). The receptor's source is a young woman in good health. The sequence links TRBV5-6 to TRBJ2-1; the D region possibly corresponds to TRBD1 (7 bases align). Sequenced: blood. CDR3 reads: CASSLVSGGNEQFF. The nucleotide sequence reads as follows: TGTGCCAGCAGCTTGGTGTCAGGGGGGAATGAGCAGTTCTTC. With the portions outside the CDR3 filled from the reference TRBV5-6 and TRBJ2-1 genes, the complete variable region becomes DAGVTQSPTHLIKTRGQQVTLRCSPKSGHDTVSWYQQALGQGPQFIFQYYEEEERQRGNFPDRFSGHQFPNYSSELNVNALLLGDSALYLCASSLVSGGNEQFFGPGTRLTVL.